The present TCR beta chain was sequenced within a study of response to subunit inactivated influenza vaccine listed by TCRdb under 2018. Turning to the overall study: Deep quantitative profiling of the T cell receptor repertoire was used in the study to follow responses to a trivalent subunit inactivated influenza vaccine. On the study overall, not on this receptor specifically: According to the authors, only a limited number of new T cells may be recruited by each seasonal influenza vaccination.

To note about this clonotype: The antigen it recognizes is unknown. Base qualities are not provided; no much larger clone lies one nucleotide away.

Libraries were built with RT-PCR. Instrument on record: Illumina HiSeq 2500. In-frame beta chains were kept once TCRdb had trimmed the public reads at Q25 with fastp and called clones with MiXCR. Identical CDR3 proteins give one entry, which carries the most common genes and DNA. The sample table lists a few hundred thousand distinct CDR3 sequences, 21% of them with a count of one. The ten largest account for roughly a tenth of the sample. The germline V gene encodes CDR1 DFQATT and CDR2 SNEGSKA (reference sequence). V trim: 5 bases; J trim: 4 bases; unmatched bases: 6. From the cysteine through the phenylalanine, the CDR3 covers 13 amino acids. The CDR3 DNA has 39 bases and is translated from base 1.

The rearrangement joined TRBV20-1 to TRBJ2-3, with TRBD1 matching 7 junction bases. This TCR came from a man aged 50 to 69 who received an inactivated influenza vaccine. Donor details come from another sample of the same person, matched by shared clones. This material consisted of PBMCs from blood, taken approximately 20 months after vaccination. The CDR3 here reads CSAPQGYPDTQYF. The sequence in DNA is TGCAGTGCTCCACAGGGGTACCCAGATACGCAGTATTTT.